What follows are 26 T cell receptor beta chains derived from one specimen sequenced in a study of control samples from healthy donors and cancer patients. Libraries were prepared by immunoSEQ multiplex PCR; TCRdb keeps only in-frame clonotypes and omits some of them. The sample holds about 73,000 clones, just under 90% seen once. The sequencing sample was made of PBMCs. These receptors originate from a man in his 60s with lung cancer.

This chain connects TRBV7-9 to TRBJ1-2; D call uncertain. The germline V and J ends were trimmed by 7 bases and 2 bases, with 14 bases remaining between them. The germline gives CDR1 SEHNR, CDR2 FQNEAQ (reference sequence). This CDR3 has 14 amino acids. The CDR3 protein is CASTMSRANYGYTF. For the CDR3, the DNA is TGTGCCAGCACCATGAGTAGGGCCAACTATGGCTACACCTTC.

The V and J genes are TRBV5-6 and TRBJ2-5; possibly TRBD1 for D (7 bases). This CDR3 is built from 13 residues. CDR1 is SGHDT and CDR2 is YYEEEE in the germline V gene. The V gene lost 4 bases and the J gene lost 4 bases, with 11 bases spanning the gap. The DNA of the CDR3 is TGTGCCAGCAGCGCGGGACAGCGAGAGACCCAGTACTTC. It is translated as CASSAGQRETQYF.

The CDR3 protein is CASSQETNRAWDTIYF. The CDR3 bases are TGTGCCAGCAGCCAGGAGACGAACAGGGCCTGGGACACCATATATTTT. The chain employs TRBV14 and TRBJ1-3; D might be TRBD1 (6 bases). The CDR3 loop spans 16 amino acids. The V gene lost 3 bases and the J gene lost 8 bases, with 20 bases spanning the gap. Looked up from germline, CDR1 is SGHDN and CDR2 is FVKESK.

The chain recombines TRBV5-5 with TRBJ2-1, with D unclear. Germline CDR1 SGHKS, CDR2 YYEKEE (reference sequence). The CDR3 consists of 14 residues. Trimming pared 0 bases from V and 5 bases from J, leaving 9 bases between. CDR3 DNA sequence: TGTGCCAGCAGCTTGGTGCAGGAAAACAATGAGCAGTTCTTC. Protein: CASSLVQENNEQFF.

This chain uses TRBV18 with TRBJ1-4; D call uncertain. The V gene's germline CDR1 is KGHSH and CDR2 LQKENI. The V gene lost 1 base and the J gene lost 8 bases, with 5 bases spanning the gap. CDR3 size: 12 residues. This chain's CDR3 is CASSPQREKLFF. Here the CDR3 DNA reads TGTGCCAGCTCACCACAACGAGAAAAACTGTTTTTT.

J is TRBJ2-2 and V is TRBV12-3 or TRBV12-4, with a possible D match to TRBD2 (5 bases). CDR3 length equals 13 residues. Deletions cut 8 bases from V and 5 bases from J, with 12 bases between. The CDR3 DNA follows: TGTGCCAGCGCCAGCGGACGGACCGGGGAGCTGTTTTTT. It specifies CASASGRTGELFF.

DNA for the CDR3: TGTGCCTGGGGGAAGGGGATGAACACTGAAGCTTTCTTT. This translates into CAWGKGMNTEAFF. This rearrangement joins TRBV30 to TRBJ1-1, with a tentative D call TRBD1 (5 bases). Trimming took off 5 bases at V and 0 bases at J, with 10 bases between the two ends. The V gene's germline CDR1 is GTSNPN and CDR2 SVGIG (reference sequence). CDR3 size: 13 residues.

This chain joins TRBV13 and TRBJ2-1; D is unclear. V was trimmed by 5 bases and J by 1 base, leaving 21 bases between them. The CDR3 consists of 18 residues. Germline lookup yields CDR1 PRHDT and CDR2 FYEKMQ (reference sequence). CDR3 amino acids: CASSPARVSGGSYNEQFF. CDR3 bases: TGTGCCAGCAGCCCAGCTCGGGTCTCGGGCGGTTCCTACAATGAGCAGTTCTTC.

As DNA, the CDR3 is TGTGCCAGTGTTGGCAGCTCTGGAAACACCATATATTTT. This encodes CASVGSSGNTIYF. The chain links TRBV6-5 to TRBJ1-3; D call uncertain. Trimming took off 9 bases at V and 0 bases at J, with 9 bases between the two ends. Per the germline V gene, CDR1 is MNHEY and CDR2 is SVGAGI. This CDR3 is built from 13 residues.

J is TRBJ1-1 and V is TRBV2; perhaps TRBD1 as D (5 bases). CDR3 length: 13 residues. Germline CDR1 SNHLY, CDR2 FYNNEI. V lost 5 bases and J lost 6, with 13 bases in between. Written as DNA, the CDR3 is TGTGCCAGCAGTAGAGGGGATTTCTCTGAAGCTTTCTTT. It specifies CASSRGDFSEAFF.

The chain carries TRBV27 and TRBJ1-5; D unresolved. The CDR3 totals 14 residues. Germline V gene data show CDR1 as MNHEY and CDR2 as SMNVEV (reference sequence). V lost 4 bases, J lost 5 bases, and 12 bases lay in between. CDR3 coding DNA: TGTGCCAGCAGTTCAGACACGCTCCATCAGCCCCAGCATTTT. Translation gives CASSSDTLHQPQHF.

The rearrangement uses TRBV6-4 and TRBJ1-2, with unresolved D. Germline-derived CDR1 and CDR2 are MRHNA and SNTAGT. This CDR3 is built from 16 residues. V gave up 6 bases and J gave up 0 bases, with 17 bases separating them. DNA for the CDR3: TGTGCCAGCAGACTCTTTGCGGGAGTTTCTAACTATGGCTACACCTTC. Translated, it gives CASRLFAGVSNYGYTF.

The V call is TRBV6-5, the J call TRBJ1-2; no reliable D call. There are 13 residues in the CDR3. The V end was cut by 4 bases, the J end by 7 bases, with 13 bases between. Germline V gives CDR1 MNHEY, CDR2 SVGAGI. The CDR3 reads CASSFGQARGYTF. CDR3 nucleotides: TGTGCCAGCAGTTTTGGGCAGGCCCGTGGCTACACCTTC.

The CDR3 loop is CASSFKPGAGGYTF. CDR3 sequence (DNA): TGTGCCAGCAGCTTTAAGCCGGGGGCTGGGGGCTACACCTTC. J is TRBJ1-2 and V is TRBV7-8; D possibly corresponds to TRBD1 (6 bases). There are 14 residues in the CDR3. V lost 3 bases, J lost 8 bases, and 16 bases lay in between. Looked up from germline, CDR1 is SGHVS and CDR2 is FQNEAQ.

CDR3 residues: CASSLQGDQPQHF. In DNA form, the CDR3 reads TGTGCCAGCAGCCTACAGGGAGATCAGCCCCAGCATTTT. V is TRBV7-8 and J is TRBJ1-5; D may be TRBD1 (6 bases). CDR1 and CDR2 from the germline V gene are SGHVS and FQNEAQ. This CDR3 spans 13 amino acids. Trimming removed 5 bases from V and 5 bases from J, with 10 bases in between. Full variable domain (outside the CDR3, taken from reference TRBV7-8 and TRBJ1-5): GAGVSQSPRYKVAKRGQDVALRCDPISGHVSLFWYQQALGQGPEFLTYFQNEAQLDKSGLPSDRFFAERPEGSVSTLKIQRTQQEDSAVYLCASSLQGDQPQHFGDGTRLSIL.

The J gene is TRBJ1-1, the V gene TRBV6-5; maybe TRBD1 (5 bases). V was clipped by 7 bases and J by 1 base, with 13 bases between them. Germline CDR1 is MNHEY and CDR2 is SVGAGI. CDR3 length: 14 amino acids. The CDR3 bases are TGTGCCAGCATTTTCTCAGGGTCGAACACTGAAGCTTTCTTT. Translating it yields CASIFSGSNTEAFF.

The gene calls are TRBV6-1 and TRBJ2-7, with unresolved D. The CDR3 totals 13 residues. Germline lookup yields CDR1 MNHNS and CDR2 SASEGT. V was clipped by 2 bases and J by 6 bases, with 11 bases between them. The CDR3 nucleotides read TGTGCCAGCAGTGAACGGCCCCGCATCGAGCAGTACTTC. Residues: CASSERPRIEQYF.

J is TRBJ1-3 and V is TRBV30, with a possible D match to TRBD1 (5 bases). Germline-derived CDR1 and CDR2 are GTSNPN and SVGIG (reference sequence). The V and J ends lost 1 base and 2 bases respectively, with 12 bases between them. The CDR3 consists of 15 residues. CDR3 coding DNA: TGTGCCTGGAGTGCCGACAGTGTTGCTGGAAACACCATATATTTT. It yields the protein CAWSADSVAGNTIYF.

J is TRBJ2-1 and V is TRBV30; D gene unclear. V dropped 0 bases and J dropped 13 bases, with 13 bases sitting between them. Germline CDR1 GTSNPN, CDR2 SVGIG (reference sequence). The CDR3 length is 12 residues. CDR3 region: CAWSVGRPSQFF. The CDR3 DNA reads as TGTGCCTGGAGTGTCGGGCGCCCCTCACAGTTCTTC.

The J gene is TRBJ1-5, the V gene TRBV18, with no clear D. The CDR3 sequence is 15 residues long. Trimming removed 5 bases at V and 3 bases at J, with 14 bases between. Germline V gene lookup returns CDR1 KGHSH and CDR2 LQKENI. The CDR3 DNA follows: TGTGCCAGCTCAAGGGAACCCCTTCTCAATCAGCCCCAGCATTTT. Protein: CASSREPLLNQPQHF.

The J gene is TRBJ1-3, the V gene TRBV15; tentatively, D is TRBD1 (6 bases). The ends were cut back, 3 bases at V and 4 bases at J, with 7 bases in the middle. The CDR3 totals 13 residues. Germline V gene lookup returns CDR1 LNHNV and CDR2 YYDKDF (reference sequence). CDR3 sequence (DNA): TGTGCCACCAGCAGGGGGGCCGGAAACACCATATATTTT. Residues: CATSRGAGNTIYF. Drawing the rest from reference TRBV15 and TRBJ1-3, the complete variable domain is DAMVIQNPRYQVTQFGKPVTLSCSQTLNHNVMYWYQQKSSQAPKLLFHYYDKDFNNEADTPDNFQSRRPNTSFCFLDIRSPGLGDTAMYLCATSRGAGNTIYFGEGSWLTVV.

The chain has TRBV24-1 and TRBJ2-5; no reliable D call. Germline CDR1 is KGHDR and CDR2 is SFDVKD. Trimming left V 8 bases short and J 4 bases short, with 1 base between. This CDR3 has 9 residues. Here the CDR3 DNA reads TGTGCCACCACAGAGACCCAGTACTTC. This codes for CATTETQYF.

The chain recombines TRBV6-5 with TRBJ1-6, with 8 bases aligning to TRBD1. Germline values: CDR1 MNHEY, CDR2 SVGAGI. V was clipped by 5 bases and J by 5 bases; unmatched bases: 5. The CDR3 is 15 residues long. Here the CDR3 DNA reads TGTGCCAGCAGTAACACAGGGGGAAATAATTCACCCCTCCACTTT. It codes for CASSNTGGNNSPLHF.

The J gene is TRBJ1-4, the V gene TRBV7-9, with a possible D match to TRBD1 (5 bases). The CDR3 is made up of 16 amino acids. Germline V lookup: CDR1 SEHNR, CDR2 FQNEAQ (reference sequence). The V and J ends lost 1 base and 7 bases respectively, with 16 bases between them. CDR3: CASSLGRAGMGEKLFF. CDR3 sequence (DNA): TGTGCCAGCAGCTTAGGCCGGGCAGGGATGGGTGAAAAACTGTTTTTT.

The chain combines TRBV7-8 with TRBJ2-1; 7 bases match TRBD2. Unmatched junction bases numbered 7, after V lost 5 bases and J lost 3 bases. Germline V gives CDR1 SGHVS, CDR2 FQNEAQ. This CDR3 spans 15 amino acids. CDR3 in DNA: TGTGCCAGCAGCGCGGGGGACCCGAACTACAATGAGCAGTTCTTC. Translation gives CASSAGDPNYNEQFF.

V is TRBV6-5 and J is TRBJ2-7; 7 positions match TRBD1. CDR1 MNHEY and CDR2 SVGAGI come from the germline V gene. The CDR3 is 14 amino acids. The V and J ends lost 6 bases and 0 bases, in that order; junction bases with no gene match: 5. CDR3 coding DNA: TGTGCCAGCAGGACCACAGGGGCCTCCTACGAGCAGTACGTC. This codes for CASRTTGASYEQYV.